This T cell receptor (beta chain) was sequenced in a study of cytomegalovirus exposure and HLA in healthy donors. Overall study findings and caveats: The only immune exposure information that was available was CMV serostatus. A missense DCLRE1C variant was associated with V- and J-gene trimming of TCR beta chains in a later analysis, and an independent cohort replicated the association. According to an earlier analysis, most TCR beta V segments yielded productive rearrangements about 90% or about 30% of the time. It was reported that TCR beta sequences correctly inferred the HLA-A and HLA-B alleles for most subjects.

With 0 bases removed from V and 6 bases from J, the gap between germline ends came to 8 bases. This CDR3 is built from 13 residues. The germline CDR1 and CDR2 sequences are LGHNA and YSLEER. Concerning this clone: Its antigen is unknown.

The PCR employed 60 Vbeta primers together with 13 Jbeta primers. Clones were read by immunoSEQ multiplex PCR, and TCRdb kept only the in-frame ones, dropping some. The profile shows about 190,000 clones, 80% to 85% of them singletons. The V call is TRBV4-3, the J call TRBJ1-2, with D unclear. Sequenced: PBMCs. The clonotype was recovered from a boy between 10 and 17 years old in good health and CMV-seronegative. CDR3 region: CASSQDRPDGYTF. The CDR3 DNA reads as TGCGCCAGCAGCCAAGATCGTCCAGATGGCTACACCTTC.